These T cell receptor beta chains were read from a single sample in a study of shared clonotypes between healthy human individuals. TCRdb's table, derived via immunoSEQ multiplex PCR, lists solely in-frame clones and lacks some. The table includes millions of clones, 90% to 95% detected once. Sequenced material: naive CD8+ T cells from PBMCs. The receptor set was obtained from a man aged 18 to 29 in good health. Some clones in this sample may be carry-over from other donors' samples. Each CDR3 is given with its conserved first and last residue. The order of the fields is V gene, clone size, D gene, J gene, CDR3 DNA, CDR3 protein. A D gene is named only where the DNA matches it firmly. Size is stated for part of the rows, as once, few or many counts, or as a class when the clone is expanded.

>TRBV7-8|once|-|TRBJ2-7
TGTGCCAGTAGCTTAGGGAAGGGCTACGAGCAGTACTTC
CASSLGKGYEQYF
>TRBV27|-|-|TRBJ2-2
TGTGCCAGCAGTTTAGCAGCCTCCGGGGAGCTGTTTTTT
CASSLAASGELFF
>TRBV4-1|-|-|TRBJ2-3
TGCGCCAGCAGCCAAGTGGACATGGGATTCGCGTATACGCAGTATTTT
CASSQVDMGFAYTQYF
>TRBV13|-|TRBD2|TRBJ2-7
TGTGCCAGCAGCAAACTGACTAGCGTGAACTCCTACGAGCAGTACTTC
CASSKLTSVNSYEQYF
>TRBV11-2|once|-|TRBJ2-7
TGTGCCAGCAGCTTAGTAGGTGGCCCCTACGAGCAGTACTTC
CASSLVGGPYEQYF
>TRBV9|-|-|TRBJ2-7
TGTGCCAGCAGCGTAGATGCGCGCCACTACGAGCAGTACTTC
CASSVDARHYEQYF
>TRBV5-4|-|TRBD1|TRBJ2-7
TGTGCCAGCAGCTTGGTGGACAGGGGGCGGCGAGGCGAGCAGTACTTC
CASSLVDRGRRGEQYF
>TRBV9|once|-|TRBJ2-2
TGTGCCAGCAGCCCCGATCCCCTTAACACCGGGGAGCTGTTTTTT
CASSPDPLNTGELFF
>TRBV10-2|-|-|TRBJ1-2
TGCGCCAGCACAGACAGGCTCAACTATGGCTACACCTTC
CASTDRLNYGYTF
>TRBV9|-|-|TRBJ2-6
TGTGCCAGCAGCAACCACAGGGCTGGGGCCAACGTCCTGACTTTC
CASSNHRAGANVLTF
>TRBV7-9|-|-|TRBJ1-1
TGTGCCAGCAGCTTCACAGGGATTGAAGCTTTCTTT
CASSFTGIEAFF
>TRBV27|-|TRBD1|TRBJ2-7
TGTGCCAGCGCCTGGACAGGGAGCTACGAGCAGTACTTC
CASAWTGSYEQYF
>TRBV6-5|-|TRBD1|TRBJ2-7
TGTGCCAGCAAGGGACAGGGTGGGCAGTACTTC
CASKGQGGQYF
>TRBV19|-|-|TRBJ2-2
TGTGCCAGTAGTATAGGTCGGGGGTCCGGGGAGCTGTTTTTT
CASSIGRGSGELFF
>TRBV19|-|TRBD1|TRBJ2-1
TGTGCCAGTAGTCCCGGGACAGAGCCCTACAATGAGCAGTTCTTC
CASSPGTEPYNEQFF
>TRBV14|-|-|TRBJ2-5
TGTGCCAGCAGCCAAGATGGGGAGACCCAGTACTTC
CASSQDGETQYF
>TRBV4-1|-|-|TRBJ2-7
TGCGCCAGCAGCCCCCAATGGGCCCAAGTTTTTCCCTACGAGCAGTACTTC
CASSPQWAQVFPYEQYF
>TRBV28|-|TRBD1|TRBJ2-7
TGTGCCAGCAGTTTGGGGACAGGGACCGAGCAGTACTTC
CASSLGTGTEQYF
>TRBV19|-|-|TRBJ1-1
TGTGCCAGTAGTATGGGAGGGGGCACTGAAGCTTTCTTT
CASSMGGGTEAFF
>TRBV6-6|-|-|TRBJ1-5
TGTGCCAGCAGTTACGAAAGGGACCCTAATCAGCCCCAGCATTTT
CASSYERDPNQPQHF
>TRBV6-6|once|-|TRBJ1-1
TGTGCCAGCAAGTCCCACGGGAAGAACACTGAAGCTTTCTTT
CASKSHGKNTEAFF
>TRBV30|once|-|TRBJ2-6
TGTGCCTGGAGTGGGAATTCTGGGGCCAACGTCCTGACTTTC
CAWSGNSGANVLTF
>TRBV2|once|TRBD2|TRBJ2-7
TGTGCCAGCACCCCGGGACTACTATACTACGAGCAGTACTTC
CASTPGLLYYEQYF
>TRBV9|-|-|TRBJ1-1
TGTGCCAGCAGCGGGGGAGGACGGATGAACACTGAAGCTTTCTTT
CASSGGGRMNTEAFF
>TRBV27|-|TRBD2|TRBJ2-1
TGTGCCAGCAGTTTATTAAAACTAGCGGGAGTATCCGAGCAGTTCTTC
CASSLLKLAGVSEQFF
>TRBV19|once|-|TRBJ1-5
TGTGCCAGTAGCGCTCAGGACAGAGAACTAGTGCCCCAGCATTTT
CASSAQDRELVPQHF
>TRBV28|once|-|TRBJ1-5
TGTGCCAGCAGAGGAAGGGACATCGTAGGCAATCAGCCCCAGCATTTT
CASRGRDIVGNQPQHF
>TRBV7-8|-|-|TRBJ2-7
TGTGCCAGCAAAGCCGCTGGCTACGAGCAGTACTTC
CASKAAGYEQYF
>TRBV13|-|TRBD2|TRBJ2-7
TGTGCCAGCAGCCCCGGTTTAGCGGGAGCTTACGAGCAGTACTTC
CASSPGLAGAYEQYF
>TRBV27|-|-|TRBJ2-7
TGTGCCAGCAGTTTTGTCTACGAGCAGTACTTC
CASSFVYEQYF
>TRBV6-1|-|TRBD1|TRBJ1-5
TGTGCCACCGTCGACAGGGCAGCCCAGCATTTT
CATVDRAAQHF
>TRBV2|-|-|TRBJ2-1
TGTGCCAGCAGTCAATCCGGGGAGTGGGTGGATGAGCAGTTCTTC
CASSQSGEWVDEQFF
>TRBV30|once|-|TRBJ1-1
TGTGCCTGGATCTATGGTCGTGGCACTGAAGCTTTCTTT
CAWIYGRGTEAFF
>TRBV27|-|-|TRBJ1-1
TGTGCCAGCAGTTTATCCTCTTACACTGAAGCTTTCTTT
CASSLSSYTEAFF
>TRBV7-3|once|TRBD2|TRBJ2-3
TGTGCCAGCAGCTTCCGTCCCGCAGCGGGAGACTCAGATACGCAGTATTTT
CASSFRPAAGDSDTQYF
>TRBV19|few|TRBD1|TRBJ1-5
TGTGCCAGTAGCCAAGATAAGGGGGCGGGTCAGCCCCAGCATTTT
CASSQDKGAGQPQHF
>TRBV5-1|once|-|TRBJ2-7
TGCGCCAGCAGCTTTGGGACTGATTACGAGCAGTACTTC
CASSFGTDYEQYF
>TRBV27|-|TRBD1|TRBJ2-1
TGTGCCAGCAGTTTATCCCGGCAGGGGGCGCATGCTGAGCAGTTCTTC
CASSLSRQGAHAEQFF
>TRBV10-3|few|-|TRBJ1-1
TGTGCCATCTCCGAGGGTAGGAACACTGAAGCTTTCTTT
CAISEGRNTEAFF
>TRBV6-5|-|TRBD1|TRBJ1-2
TGTGCCAGCAGTTCAACAGGGGGTGGCTACACCTTC
CASSSTGGGYTF
>TRBV5-6|-|TRBD2|TRBJ2-2
TGTGCCAGCAGCTACACGTTAGCGGGAGGGTGGACCGGGGAGCTGTTTTTT
CASSYTLAGGWTGELFF
>TRBV10-3|-|TRBD2|TRBJ2-7
TGTGCCATCAGTGGACCCGGACTGGGACTAGACTACGAGCAGTACTTC
CAISGPGLGLDYEQYF
>TRBV30|-|-|TRBJ2-7
TGTGCCTGGTTGAGCGGCTACGAGCAGTACTTC
CAWLSGYEQYF
>TRBV7-2|-|-|TRBJ2-1
TGTGCCAGCAGCCCTGAGCGGAATGAGCAGTTCTTC
CASSPERNEQFF
>TRBV11-2|-|-|TRBJ1-1
TGTGCCAGCAGCTTAGTTGGGTTAGGGGTGGCTTTCTTT
CASSLVGLGVAFF
>TRBV27|-|-|TRBJ2-7
TGTGCCAGCAGTTTAGGTACAGGCAGTTACGAGCAGTACTTC
CASSLGTGSYEQYF
>TRBV11-2|once|-|TRBJ2-1
TGTGCCAGCAGCTTATTTAGCCGGGAGCAGGACAATGAGCAGTTCTTC
CASSLFSREQDNEQFF
>TRBV7-9|-|-|TRBJ1-4
TGTGCCAGCAGCTTATGGGAGACGAGTAATGAAAAACTGTTTTTT
CASSLWETSNEKLFF
>TRBV5-4|-|-|TRBJ1-1
TGTGCCAGCAGGGCGGTCGGGGGGGGCACTGAAGCTTTCTTT
CASRAVGGGTEAFF
>TRBV19|-|-|TRBJ2-1
TGTGCCAGTAGTCCTCTCGCTACGCCCTACAATGAGCAGTTCTTC
CASSPLATPYNEQFF
>TRBV4-1|-|-|TRBJ1-5
TGCGCCAGCAGCCAAGCCTGGGGGGGTGGCAATCAGCCCCAGCATTTT
CASSQAWGGGNQPQHF
>TRBV9|-|TRBD2|TRBJ2-3
TGTGCCAGCAGCGTTAGCGGGAGCCCCTTCACAGATACGCAGTATTTT
CASSVSGSPFTDTQYF
>TRBV15|-|-|TRBJ2-3
TGTGCCACCAGCGCGAGTGCCAGGCCCCCAGATACGCAGTATTTT
CATSASARPPDTQYF
>TRBV7-8|-|-|TRBJ2-7
TGTGCCAGCAGCGAGAGGGACAACTCCTACGAGCAGTACTTC
CASSERDNSYEQYF
>TRBV5-5|-|-|TRBJ1-4
TGTGCCAGCAGCTTGGCGGGGGCATTTTATGAAAAACTGTTTTTT
CASSLAGAFYEKLFF
>TRBV11-2|-|-|TRBJ1-2
TGTGCCAGCAGCTTAGTAGTTTACGGGGAAAACTATGGCTACACCTTC
CASSLVVYGENYGYTF
>TRBV9|-|-|TRBJ1-4
TGTGCCAGCAGCGTAAGGGGGGATTCGGGAGCAACTAATGAAAAACTGTTTTTT
CASSVRGDSGATNEKLFF
>TRBV4-3|-|-|TRBJ1-1
TGCGCCAGCAGCCAAGATGCCCACATGAACACTGAAGCTTTCTTT
CASSQDAHMNTEAFF
>TRBV7-8|-|TRBD2|TRBJ2-1
TGTGCCAGCAGCTTACTGATCTCGGGGGGAGAGCTCCACAATGAGCAGTTCTTC
CASSLLISGGELHNEQFF